A single sample gave rise to the 17 T cell receptor beta chains below, sequenced in a study of beta chain features in type 1 diabetes. As every portion of the isolated RNA was reverse transcribed, the sequencing read expressed TCRB transcripts. Assay: immunoSEQ multiplex PCR; the TCRdb copy retains only in-frame clones and omits some. The repertoire holds approximately 340,000 clones, with about 15% as singletons. Material: naive CD4+ T cells from blood. These receptors came from a woman aged 18-29 years in good health.

J is TRBJ1-4 and V is TRBV2, with D uncertain. Germline V gene data show CDR1 as SNHLY and CDR2 as FYNNEI. Trimming stripped 0 bases from V and 8 bases from J, with 7 bases between. This CDR3 is built from 13 residues. The CDR3 DNA reads as TGTGCCAGCAGTGAAGCGCTTCAGGAAAAACTGTTTTTT. Amino acid sequence: CASSEALQEKLFF.

V gene TRBV7-9 combines with J gene TRBJ2-2, with D possibly being TRBD2 (6 bases). The germline V gene encodes CDR1 SEHNR and CDR2 FQNEAQ (reference sequence). V was cut by 1 base and J by 5 bases, with 17 bases left in between. This CDR3 is built from 17 residues. The CDR3 sequence is CASSLVYGLISTGELFF. In nucleotides, the CDR3 is TGTGCCAGCAGCTTAGTCTATGGACTAATATCAACCGGGGAGCTGTTTTTT.

The gene calls are TRBV4-3 and TRBJ1-2; D ambiguous. Trimming cost V 0 bases and J 5 bases, with 13 bases left between them. This CDR3 contains 15 residues. The germline V gene encodes CDR1 LGHNA and CDR2 YSLEER. CDR3 coding DNA: TGCGCCAGCAGCCAAGAACGGGGTATATGGTATGGCTACACCTTC. Translation gives CASSQERGIWYGYTF.

This clone occurred a few times. This rearrangement joins TRBV4-2 to TRBJ1-2; 12 bases map to TRBD1. The J segment lost 8 bases and the V segment lost 0 bases, leaving 10 bases of the junction unmatched. Germline CDR1 reads LGHNA; CDR2 reads YNFKEQ. The CDR3 is made up of 17 amino acids. CDR3 nucleotide sequence: TGTGCCAGCAGCCAAGAGAGGGGACAGGGGGCGGCTTCGGGCTACACCTTC. It is translated as CASSQERGQGAASGYTF.

This clone was seen a handful of times. The V and J genes are TRBV25-1 and TRBJ2-7; maybe TRBD2 (5 bases). Trimming took 1 base from V and 6 from J, leaving 19 bases between them. The length of the CDR3 is 16 residues. Germline CDR1 is MGHDK and CDR2 is SYGVNS. CDR3 protein: CASSELSRRGLREQYF. The CDR3 nucleotides read TGTGCCAGCAGTGAATTATCCAGGAGAGGACTTCGCGAGCAGTACTTC.

There are a few counts of this clone. The rearrangement uses TRBV30 and TRBJ2-1; maybe TRBD1 (6 bases). Between the trimmed V and J ends, which lost 4 bases and 8 bases, there was a span of 12 bases. CDR1 and CDR2 from the germline V gene are GTSNPN and SVGIG (reference sequence). The CDR3 spans 12 residues. CDR3 region: CAWNIGGDEQFF. The DNA of the CDR3 is TGTGCCTGGAACATAGGGGGAGATGAGCAGTTCTTC. The variable domain in full, with the rest retrieved from reference TRBV30 and TRBJ2-1, is SQTIHQWPATLVQPVGSPLSLECTVEGTSNPNLYWYRQAAGRGLQLLFYSVGIGQISSEVPQNLSASRPQDRQFILSSKKLLLSDSGFYLCAWNIGGDEQFFGPGTRLTVL.

The J gene is TRBJ2-3, the V gene TRBV5-4; no clear D. This CDR3 has 13 residues. CDR1 and CDR2 from the germline V gene are SGHNT and YYREEE (reference sequence). The V and J ends lost 6 bases and 6 bases respectively, with 14 bases between them. This CDR3 is CASTPPEEDTQYF. The CDR3 nucleotides read TGTGCCAGCACCCCCCCCGAGGAGGATACGCAGTATTTT.

In this sample, this clone turned up a few times. The CDR3 DNA follows: TGTGCCAGTAGTTTTAATCCCTACCCCGGCAATCAGCCCCAGCATTTT. Protein sequence: CASSFNPYPGNQPQHF. The chain uses TRBV19 and TRBJ1-5; D is uncertain. The germline V gene has CDR1 LNHDA and CDR2 SQIVND (reference sequence). V was trimmed by 5 bases and J by 2 bases, leaving 16 bases between them. There are 16 residues in the CDR3.

J is TRBJ2-7 and V is TRBV28; D is possibly TRBD2 (6 bases). The CDR3 is 14 residues long. V gave up 2 bases and J gave up 2 bases, with 10 bases separating them. CDR1 is MDHEN and CDR2 is SYDVKM in the germline V gene. In nucleotides, the CDR3 is TGTGCCAGCAGTTTAGCGGGACCACCCTACGAGCAGTACTTC. It encodes CASSLAGPPYEQYF. Full variable domain (rest looked up from reference TRBV28 and TRBJ2-7): DVKVTQSSRYLVKRTGEKVFLECVQDMDHENMFWYRQDPGLGLRLIYFSYDVKMKEKGDIPEGYSVSREKKERFSLILESASTNQTSMYLCASSLAGPPYEQYFGPGTRLTVT.

This clone was counted only a few times. The V and J genes are TRBV14 and TRBJ2-3, with 7 positions matching TRBD2. The CDR3 loop spans 18 amino acids. Per the germline V gene, CDR1 is SGHDN and CDR2 is FVKESK. Losses at the gene ends were 3 bases for V and 0 bases for J; bases not matched to a gene: 12. The CDR3 region has the DNA TGTGCCAGCAGCCACCACCGACTAGCAGGACCTAGCACAGATACGCAGTATTTT. This gives the protein CASSHHRLAGPSTDTQYF.

A few counts support this clone. The chain recombines TRBV25-1 with TRBJ2-7; TRBD2 agrees at 12 bases. The CDR3 runs to 15 residues. Germline V gene sequence: CDR1 MGHDK, CDR2 SYGVNS. J lost 1 base, V lost 4 bases, and 2 bases had no gene match. CDR3 region: CASSVGLAGSYEQYF. In nucleotides, the CDR3 is TGTGCCAGCAGTGTAGGACTAGCGGGGTCCTACGAGCAGTACTTC.

The chain carries TRBV2 and TRBJ2-7; 11 bases are a match to TRBD2. The CDR3 consists of 15 residues. CDR1 and CDR2 from the germline V gene are SNHLY and FYNNEI. V shed 5 bases, J shed 3 bases, and the junction held 6 bases outside the gene matches. In nucleotides, the CDR3 is TGTGCCAGCAGTAAAGGACTAGCGGGCCTCTACGAGCAGTACTTC. This encodes CASSKGLAGLYEQYF.

The rearrangement links TRBV15 to TRBJ1-1; D call uncertain. The V gene lost 5 bases and the J gene lost 4 bases, with 8 bases spanning the gap. The CDR3 consists of 12 residues. Per the germline V gene, CDR1 is LNHNV and CDR2 is YYDKDF (reference sequence). The CDR3: CATSPRGTEAFF. DNA for the CDR3: TGTGCCACCAGCCCGCGGGGCACTGAAGCTTTCTTT.

This clone was seen only a few times. CDR3 sequence: CSVVLAGETQYF. Here the CDR3 DNA reads TGCAGCGTTGTACTAGCAGGAGAGACCCAGTACTTC. This sequence joins TRBV29-1 and TRBJ2-5, with D maybe TRBD2 (6 bases). The CDR3 contains 12 residues. The V gene's germline CDR1 is SQVTM and CDR2 ANQGSEA. Deletions cut 4 bases from V and 4 bases from J, with 10 bases between. The full variable domain, in which reference TRBV29-1 and TRBJ2-5 provide the parts outside the CDR3, is SAVISQKPSRDICQRGTSLTIQCQVDSQVTMMFWYRQQPGQSLTLIATANQGSEATYESGFVIDKFPISRPNLTFSTLTVSNMSPEDSSIYLCSVVLAGETQYFGPGTRLLVL.

Concerning this clone: A read error may produce the germline difference seen at one junction end. V is TRBV7-9 and J is TRBJ2-5; the match to TRBD2 covers 11 bases. Germline values: CDR1 SEHNR, CDR2 FQNEAQ (reference sequence). The CDR3 extends over 14 amino acids. Written as DNA, the CDR3 is TGTGCCAGCAGCCTAGCGGGAGGCCCAAAGACCCAGTACTTC. This codes for CASSLAGGPKTQYF. Combining the CDR3 with reference TRBV7-9 and TRBJ2-5 gives the whole variable domain DTGVSQNPRHKITKRGQNVTFRCDPISEHNRLYWYRQTLGQGPEFLTYFQNEAQLEKSRLLSDRFSAERPKGSFSTLEIQRTEQGDSAMYLCASSLAGGPKTQYFGPGTRLLVL.

In this sample, this clone turned up a few times. The J gene is TRBJ2-5, the V gene TRBV7-6; D unclear. The germline CDR1 and CDR2 sequences are SGHVS and FNYEAQ. V was shortened by 3 bases and J by 2 bases, with 4 bases between the two germline ends. The CDR3 runs 12 residues. The CDR3 protein is CASSFQQETQYF. The CDR3 bases are TGTGCCAGCAGCTTTCAACAAGAGACCCAGTACTTC.

The gene calls are TRBV29-1 and TRBJ2-7; TRBD2 matches 7 bases. Unmatched junction bases numbered 10, after V lost 6 bases and J lost 2 bases. The CDR3 consists of 14 residues. Germline CDR1 reads SQVTM; CDR2 reads ANQGSEA. This chain's CDR3 is CSVILSGATYEQYF. In nucleotides, the CDR3 is TGCAGCGTGATACTCAGCGGGGCTACCTACGAGCAGTACTTC.